This T cell receptor beta chain is from a study of cytomegalovirus exposure and HLA in healthy donors. Study-wide context: Most genotyped donors, roughly 83% of 300 to 400, had Caucasian-associated genetic ancestry.

Germline V lookup: CDR1 WSHSY, CDR2 SAAADI. The J segment lost 4 bases and the V segment lost 2 bases, leaving 3 bases of the junction unmatched. The CDR3 sequence is 14 residues long. Comments on this clone: The antigen is unknown.

Findings of the study overall: Sequencing likely generated an artifact that appeared as a cluster of highly shared sequence variants. Within an earlier analysis, most TCR beta V segments proved productive either about 87% or about 30% of the time. The study designated fewer than 200 TCR beta chains cytomegalovirus-associated.

The primer mix had 60 Vbeta and 13 Jbeta primers. Sequencing was performed with immunoSEQ multiplex PCR; in TCRdb, only in-frame clones are kept and a portion is missing. The sample lists 90,000 to 130,000 clones, roughly 73% occurring once. Sequencing used PBMCs. The receptor comes from a woman aged 25 to 39 in good health and CMV-seronegative. V gene TRBV10-2 combines with J gene TRBJ1-2; the match to TRBD1 covers 8 bases. In DNA, the CDR3 is TGCGCCAGCAGTGAGGTGGACAGGGTCTATGGCTACACCTTC. It translates to CASSEVDRVYGYTF.